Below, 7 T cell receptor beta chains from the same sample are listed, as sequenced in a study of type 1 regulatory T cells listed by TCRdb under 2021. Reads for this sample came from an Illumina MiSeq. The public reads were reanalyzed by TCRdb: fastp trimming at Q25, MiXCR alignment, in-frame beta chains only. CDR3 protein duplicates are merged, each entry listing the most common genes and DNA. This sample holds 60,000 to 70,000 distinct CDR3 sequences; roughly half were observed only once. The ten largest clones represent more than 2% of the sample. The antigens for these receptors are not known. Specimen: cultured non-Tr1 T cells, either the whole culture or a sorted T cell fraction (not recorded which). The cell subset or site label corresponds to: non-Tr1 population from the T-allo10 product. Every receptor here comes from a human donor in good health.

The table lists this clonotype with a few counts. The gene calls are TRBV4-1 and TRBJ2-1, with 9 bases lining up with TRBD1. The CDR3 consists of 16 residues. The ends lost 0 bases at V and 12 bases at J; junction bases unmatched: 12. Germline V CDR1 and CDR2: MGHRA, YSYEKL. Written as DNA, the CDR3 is TGCGCCAGCAGCCAAGATGGGAACAGGGGGCTGGATTTGCAGTTCTTC. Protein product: CASSQDGNRGLDLQFF.

Written as DNA, the CDR3 is TGTGCCAGCAGCCTACGGGGGTCTGGCACAGATACGCAGTATTTT. Translated: CASSLRGSGTDTQYF. V is TRBV11-2 and J is TRBJ2-3, with D maybe TRBD2 (6 bases). Per germline, CDR1 SGHAT and CDR2 FQNNGV. CDR3 length: 15 amino acids. The V gene lost 5 bases and the J gene lost 1 base, with 13 bases spanning the gap. The full variable domain, its missing parts supplied by reference TRBV11-2 and TRBJ2-3, is EAGVAQSPRYKIIEKRQSVAFWCNPISGHATLYWYQQILGQGPKLLIQFQNNGVVDDSQLPKDRFSAERLKGVDSTLKIQPAKLEDSAVYLCASSLRGSGTDTQYFGPGTRLTVL.

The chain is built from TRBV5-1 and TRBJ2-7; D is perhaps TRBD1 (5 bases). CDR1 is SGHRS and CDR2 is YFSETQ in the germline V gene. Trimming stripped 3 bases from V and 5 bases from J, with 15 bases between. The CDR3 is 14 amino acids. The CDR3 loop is CASSWGFGANEQYF. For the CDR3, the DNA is TGCGCCAGCAGCTGGGGTTTTGGGGCGAACGAGCAGTACTTC.

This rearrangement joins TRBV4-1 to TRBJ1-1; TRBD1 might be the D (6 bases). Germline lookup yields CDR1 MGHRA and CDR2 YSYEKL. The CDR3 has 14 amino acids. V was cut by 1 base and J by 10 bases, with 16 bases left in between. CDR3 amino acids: CASSQVWQGRGAFF. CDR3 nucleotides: TGCGCCAGCAGCCAAGTTTGGCAGGGGCGTGGAGCTTTCTTT.

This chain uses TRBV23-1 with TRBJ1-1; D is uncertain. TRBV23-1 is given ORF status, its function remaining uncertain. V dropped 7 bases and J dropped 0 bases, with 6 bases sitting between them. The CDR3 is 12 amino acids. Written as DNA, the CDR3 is TGCGCCAGCACCGGGTTGAACACTGAAGCTTTCTTT. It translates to CASTGLNTEAFF.

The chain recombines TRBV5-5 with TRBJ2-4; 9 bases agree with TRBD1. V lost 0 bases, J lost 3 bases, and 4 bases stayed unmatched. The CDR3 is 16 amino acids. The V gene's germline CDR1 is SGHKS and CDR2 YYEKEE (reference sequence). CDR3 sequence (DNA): TGTGCCAGCAGCTTGGGTACAGGGGGCGTCAAAAACATTCAGTACTTC. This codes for CASSLGTGGVKNIQYF. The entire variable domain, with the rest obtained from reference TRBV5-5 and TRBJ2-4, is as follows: DAGVTQSPTHLIKTRGQQVTLRCSPISGHKSVSWYQQVLGQGPQFIFQYYEKEERGRGNFPDRFSARQFPNYSSELNVNALLLGDSALYLCASSLGTGGVKNIQYFGAGTRLSVL.

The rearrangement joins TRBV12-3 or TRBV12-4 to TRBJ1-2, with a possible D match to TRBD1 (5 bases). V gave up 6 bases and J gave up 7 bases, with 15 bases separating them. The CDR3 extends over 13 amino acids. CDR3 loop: CASSPGPQGGYTF. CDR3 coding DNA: TGTGCCAGCAGCCCCGGGCCTCAGGGTGGCTACACCTTC.